The next 9 T cell receptor beta chains were all read from a single sample in a study of a mutant IDH1 vaccine in newly diagnosed glioma. Their antigens remain unidentified. Time point defined: week 35, safety follow-up. Vaccination comprised doses that each held 300 ug of mutant IDH1 20-mer peptide, plus topical imiquimod. Here immunoSEQ multiplex PCR was the method, and the copy in TCRdb shows in-frame clones only, minus some. Altogether about 66,000 clones are present, 74% being singletons, with the ten largest covering over 4%. Sequenced here: PBMCs, sampled from a glioma patient whose treatment included an IDH1 peptide vaccine. Source of these receptors: a man over 45 with glioma.

V and J are TRBV19 and TRBJ2-2; TRBD1 is a possible D gene (6 bases). The V gene lost 5 bases and the J gene lost 2 bases, with 12 bases spanning the gap. Germline assignment: CDR1 LNHDA and CDR2 SQIVND (reference sequence). This CDR3 region has 15 residues. The CDR3: CASSFRQANTGELFF. The DNA for the CDR3 is TGTGCCAGTAGTTTTAGACAGGCAAACACCGGGGAGCTGTTTTTT.

The chain is built from TRBV6-4 and TRBJ2-1; 8 bases line up with TRBD2. CDR1 is MRHNA and CDR2 is SNTAGT in the germline V gene. The length of the CDR3 is 14 residues. Unmatched junction bases numbered 8, after V lost 8 bases and J lost 5 bases. In nucleotides, the CDR3 is TGTGCCAGCCGTAGAGTTAGCGGGAACAATGAGCAGTTCTTC. Translated, it gives CASRRVSGNNEQFF.

This chain connects TRBV25-1 to TRBJ2-2, with a possible D match to TRBD2 (7 bases). Trimming cost V 4 bases and J 1 base, with 16 bases left between them. The germline CDR1 and CDR2 sequences are MGHDK and SYGVNS. This CDR3 spans 17 amino acids. The CDR3 reads CASSVQGGALNTGELFF. As DNA, the CDR3 is TGTGCCAGCAGTGTTCAAGGGGGGGCCTTGAACACCGGGGAGCTGTTTTTT.

The V call is TRBV7-8, the J call TRBJ2-3, with D perhaps TRBD2 (5 bases). Germline values: CDR1 SGHVS, CDR2 FQNEAQ. The length of the CDR3 is 12 residues. Trimming took off 5 bases at V and 5 bases at J, with 8 bases between the two ends. CDR3 amino acids: CASSPRGDTQYF. CDR3 DNA sequence: TGTGCCAGCAGCCCCCGGGGAGATACGCAGTATTTT.

The J gene is TRBJ1-1, the V gene TRBV5-4, with 8 nucleotides matching TRBD1. Looked up from germline, CDR1 is SGHNT and CDR2 is YYREEE (reference sequence). Trimming cost V 1 base and J 2 bases; bases outside gene matches: 7. The length of the CDR3 is 16 residues. As DNA, the CDR3 is TGTGCCAGCAGCTTGCCGGGACAGGATATTAACACTGAAGCTTTCTTT. Translated, it gives CASSLPGQDINTEAFF. The whole variable domain, remainder taken from reference TRBV5-4 and TRBJ1-1, is ETGVTQSPTHLIKTRGQQVTLRCSSQSGHNTVSWYQQALGQGPQFIFQYYREEENGRGNFPPRFSGLQFPNYSSELNVNALELDDSALYLCASSLPGQDINTEAFFGQGTRLTVV.

The DNA of the CDR3 is TGTGCCAGCAGTCGACAGGGGTCGGCGCATGAGCAGTTCTTC. Residues: CASSRQGSAHEQFF. The rearrangement links TRBV2 to TRBJ2-1; TRBD1 matches 8 bases. V was clipped by 5 bases and J by 8 bases; unmatched bases: 8. The CDR3 covers 14 residues. Germline V CDR1 and CDR2: SNHLY, FYNNEI.

This chain connects TRBV2 to TRBJ1-6, with D maybe TRBD1 (6 bases). The germline V gene encodes CDR1 SNHLY and CDR2 FYNNEI. V was trimmed by 5 bases and J by 3 bases, leaving 17 bases between them. This CDR3 is built from 17 residues. The CDR3 loop is CASSLVVQGIYNSPLHF. CDR3 nucleotides: TGTGCCAGCAGTCTCGTAGTACAGGGAATCTATAATTCACCCCTCCACTTT.

The chain couples TRBV7-2 to TRBJ1-5; the D is unclear. The CDR3 sequence is 13 residues long. Trimming cost V 5 bases and J 5 bases, with 10 bases left between them. CDR1 is SGHTA, CDR2 FQGNSA, per germline. The CDR3 protein is CASSVLRDQPQHF. The CDR3 DNA is TGTGCCAGCAGCGTACTGAGGGATCAGCCCCAGCATTTT.

CDR3 protein: CASSYSSAGRTEAFF. CDR3 bases: TGTGCCAGCAGTTACTCTTCGGCAGGGAGGACTGAAGCTTTCTTT. V gene TRBV6-5 combines with J gene TRBJ1-1; D perhaps matches TRBD1 (5 bases). The germline CDR1 and CDR2 sequences are MNHEY and SVGAGI. The length of the CDR3 is 15 residues. Trimming removed 0 bases from V and 5 bases from J, with 13 bases in between.